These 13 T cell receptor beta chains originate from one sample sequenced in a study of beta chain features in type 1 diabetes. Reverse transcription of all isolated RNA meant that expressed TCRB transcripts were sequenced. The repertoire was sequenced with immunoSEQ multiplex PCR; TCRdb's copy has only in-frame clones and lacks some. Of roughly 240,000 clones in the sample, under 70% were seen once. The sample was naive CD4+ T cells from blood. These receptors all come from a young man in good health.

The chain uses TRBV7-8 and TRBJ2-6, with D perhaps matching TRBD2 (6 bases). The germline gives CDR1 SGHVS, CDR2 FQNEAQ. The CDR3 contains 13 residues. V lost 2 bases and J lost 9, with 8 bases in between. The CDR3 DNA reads TGTGCCAGCAGCTTACGGGGGAGCAACGTCCTGACTTTC. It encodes CASSLRGSNVLTF. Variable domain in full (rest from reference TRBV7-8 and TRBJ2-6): GAGVSQSPRYKVAKRGQDVALRCDPISGHVSLFWYQQALGQGPEFLTYFQNEAQLDKSGLPSDRFFAERPEGSVSTLKIQRTQQEDSAVYLCASSLRGSNVLTFGAGSRLTVL.

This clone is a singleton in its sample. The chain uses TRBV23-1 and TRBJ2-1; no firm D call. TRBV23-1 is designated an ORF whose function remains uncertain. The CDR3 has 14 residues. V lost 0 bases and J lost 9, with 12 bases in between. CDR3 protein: CASSQSRKGSEQFF. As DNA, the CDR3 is TGCGCCAGCAGTCAATCGAGAAAGGGCTCTGAGCAGTTCTTC.

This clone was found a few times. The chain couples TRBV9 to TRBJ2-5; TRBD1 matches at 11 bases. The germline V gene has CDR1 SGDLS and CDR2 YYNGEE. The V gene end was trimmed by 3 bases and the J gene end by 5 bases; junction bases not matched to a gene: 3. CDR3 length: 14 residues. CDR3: CASSADRGHETQYF. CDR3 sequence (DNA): TGTGCCAGCAGCGCGGACAGGGGGCACGAGACCCAGTACTTC.

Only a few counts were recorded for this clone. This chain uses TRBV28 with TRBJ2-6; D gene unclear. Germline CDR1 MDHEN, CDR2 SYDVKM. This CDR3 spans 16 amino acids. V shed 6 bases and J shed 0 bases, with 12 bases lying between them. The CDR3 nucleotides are TGTGCCAGCAGCGCGCCGGGCCGCTCTGGGGCCAACGTCCTGACTTTC. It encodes CASSAPGRSGANVLTF. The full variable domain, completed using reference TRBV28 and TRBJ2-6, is DVKVTQSSRYLVKRTGEKVFLECVQDMDHENMFWYRQDPGLGLRLIYFSYDVKMKEKGDIPEGYSVSREKKERFSLILESASTNQTSMYLCASSAPGRSGANVLTFGAGSRLTVL.

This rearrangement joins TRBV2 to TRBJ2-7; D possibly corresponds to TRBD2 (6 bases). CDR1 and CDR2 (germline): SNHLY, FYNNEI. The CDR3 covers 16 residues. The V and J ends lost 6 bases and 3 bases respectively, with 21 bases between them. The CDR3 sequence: CASRGFGLYKNYEQYF. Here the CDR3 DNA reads TGTGCCAGCAGAGGCTTTGGACTATACAAAAACTACGAGCAGTACTTC.

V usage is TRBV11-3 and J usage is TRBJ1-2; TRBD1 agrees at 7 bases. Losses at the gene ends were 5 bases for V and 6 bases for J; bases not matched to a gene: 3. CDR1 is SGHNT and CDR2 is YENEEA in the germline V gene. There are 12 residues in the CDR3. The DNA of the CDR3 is TGTGCCAGCAGCCCCCAGGGGGATGGCTACACCTTC. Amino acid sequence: CASSPQGDGYTF.

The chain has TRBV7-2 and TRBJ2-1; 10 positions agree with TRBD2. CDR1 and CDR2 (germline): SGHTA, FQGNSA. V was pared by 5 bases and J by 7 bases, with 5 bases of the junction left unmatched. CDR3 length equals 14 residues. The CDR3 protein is CASSLSGRVNEQFF. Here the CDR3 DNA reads TGTGCCAGCAGCCTAAGCGGGAGGGTGAATGAGCAGTTCTTC.

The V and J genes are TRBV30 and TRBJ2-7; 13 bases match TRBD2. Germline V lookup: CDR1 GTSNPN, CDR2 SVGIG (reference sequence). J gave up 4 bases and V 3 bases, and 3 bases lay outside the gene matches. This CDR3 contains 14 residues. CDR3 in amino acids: CAWSPGLAGYEQYF. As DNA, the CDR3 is TGTGCCTGGAGCCCGGGACTAGCGGGATACGAGCAGTACTTC.

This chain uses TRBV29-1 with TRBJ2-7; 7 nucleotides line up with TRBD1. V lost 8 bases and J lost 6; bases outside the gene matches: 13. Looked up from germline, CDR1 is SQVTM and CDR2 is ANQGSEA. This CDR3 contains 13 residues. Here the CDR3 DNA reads TGCAGCATTTTGGACAGGTCCGGTATCGAGCAGTACTTC. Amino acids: CSILDRSGIEQYF.

CDR3 sequence (DNA): TGTGCCTGGAGTGTGTGGGGCCGCTCCTACAATGAGCAGTTCTTC. Amino acid sequence: CAWSVWGRSYNEQFF. The chain uses TRBV30 and TRBJ2-1, with D possibly being TRBD1 (5 bases). Germline assignment: CDR1 GTSNPN and CDR2 SVGIG (reference sequence). Trimming cost V 0 bases and J 0 bases, with 9 bases left between them. CDR3 size: 15 residues.

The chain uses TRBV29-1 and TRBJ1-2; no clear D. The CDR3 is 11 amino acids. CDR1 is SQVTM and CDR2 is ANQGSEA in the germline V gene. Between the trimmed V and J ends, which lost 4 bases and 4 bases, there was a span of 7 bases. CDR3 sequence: CSVGRGYGYTF. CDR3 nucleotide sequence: TGCAGCGTTGGTCGCGGCTATGGCTACACCTTC.

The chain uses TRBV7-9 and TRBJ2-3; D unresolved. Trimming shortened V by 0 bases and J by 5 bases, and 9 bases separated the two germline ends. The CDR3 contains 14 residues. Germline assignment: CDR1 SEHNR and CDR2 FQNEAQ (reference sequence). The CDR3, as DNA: TGTGCCAGCAGCTTAGCGGCGGCCCGAGATACGCAGTATTTT. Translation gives CASSLAAARDTQYF. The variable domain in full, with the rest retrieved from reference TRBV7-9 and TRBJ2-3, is DTGVSQNPRHKITKRGQNVTFRCDPISEHNRLYWYRQTLGQGPEFLTYFQNEAQLEKSRLLSDRFSAERPKGSFSTLEIQRTEQGDSAMYLCASSLAAARDTQYFGPGTRLTVL.

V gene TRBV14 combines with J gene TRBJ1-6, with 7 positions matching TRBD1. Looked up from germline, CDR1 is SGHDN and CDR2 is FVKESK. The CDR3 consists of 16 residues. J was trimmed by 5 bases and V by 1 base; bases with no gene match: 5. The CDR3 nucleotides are TGTGCCAGCAGCCAAGTCGGGACAGTAAATAATTCACCCCTCCACTTT. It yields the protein CASSQVGTVNNSPLHF.